The count of the clone carrying this TCR beta chain is one. Its antigen is still unknown. CDR1 and CDR2 (germline): LNHDA, SQIVND (reference sequence). J was trimmed by 11 bases and V by 6 bases; bases with no gene match: 13. The CDR3 has 15 residues. The record originates from a study of T cells in localized non-small cell lung cancer. Study-level points and caveats: Appearing in adjacent lung were a median about 50 of the top 100 tumor clones. Uninvolved neighboring lung showed the greatest T cell clonality, exceeding tumor. Those with higher blood T cell density had longer overall survival.

TCRdb keeps only in-frame clones here, not all; method: immunoSEQ multiplex PCR. The table has 70,000 or so clones, less than 85% seen once. The V gene is TRBV19, the J gene TRBJ1-1; 12 positions match TRBD1. Sequencing used peripheral blood, obtained before any cancer treatment. The sequence was obtained from a female donor over 55 with stage I lung adenocarcinoma. The CDR3 DNA sequence: TGTGCCAGTAGGAACCTGGGACAGGGGGCGGAGGGGGCTTTCTTT. Translation gives CASRNLGQGAEGAFF.